This passage covers 8 T cell receptor beta chains from one sample sequenced in a study of T cell repertoires in cytomegalovirus infection. TCRdb re-called the reads through MiXCR, storing one row per CDR3 protein. The sample lists 110,000 to 150,000 distinct CDR3 sequences, 5.5% to 8% occurring once. The sample consisted of PBMCs. The receptors here all came from a human donor in good health (CMV status not recorded). Some clones in this sample may be carry-over from other donors' samples.

A word on this clonotype: The junction differs from germline at one of its ends, possibly a read error. The chain has TRBV6-6 and TRBJ2-1; 10 bases align to TRBD1. The germline CDR1 and CDR2 sequences are MNHNY and SVGAGI (reference sequence). This CDR3 is 15 amino acids long. CDR3 nucleotides: TGTGCCGGCAGTAGCGGGACAGGGGTGACCCAGGAGCAGTTCTTC. Translating it yields CAGSSGTGVTQEQFF.

This clonotype was recorded at least ten times. The rearrangement joins TRBV7-8 to TRBJ2-1; weak D call: TRBD2 (6 bases). Trimming removed 5 bases at V and 8 bases at J, with 16 bases between. Germline V CDR1 and CDR2: SGHVS, FQNEAQ. This CDR3 contains 14 residues. The chain's CDR3 is CASSRDLATDEQFF. DNA for the CDR3: TGTGCCAGCAGCAGGGACTTGGCAACGGATGAGCAGTTCTTC.

This clonotype was observed at least ten times. The chain couples TRBV29-1 to TRBJ2-1; D is unresolved. Germline CDR1 SQVTM, CDR2 ANQGSEA. Trimming removed 4 bases from V and 7 bases from J, with 14 bases in between. This CDR3 comprises 13 residues. CDR3 protein: CSVASSLMNEQFF. The CDR3 region has the DNA TGCAGCGTTGCCAGCTCCCTTATGAATGAGCAGTTCTTC.

There are many counts of this clonotype. This sequence joins TRBV7-8 and TRBJ2-2; the D gene is possibly TRBD2 (6 bases). The CDR3 is made up of 14 amino acids. V was clipped by 5 bases and J by 5 bases, with 12 bases between them. Germline-derived CDR1 and CDR2 are SGHVS and FQNEAQ. Here the CDR3 reads CASSHGTPTGELFF. CDR3 nucleotide sequence: TGTGCCAGCAGCCACGGGACTCCGACCGGGGAGCTGTTTTTT.

This clonotype was seen repeatedly, ten times or more. The chain carries TRBV7-8 and TRBJ2-5; maybe TRBD2 (5 bases). This CDR3 region has 15 residues. Trimming pared 3 bases from V and 5 bases from J, leaving 16 bases between. Germline V gene data show CDR1 as SGHVS and CDR2 as FQNEAQ. CDR3 protein: CASSFGSRSGETQYF. In nucleotides, the CDR3 is TGTGCCAGCAGCTTCGGATCCCGTTCGGGGGAGACCCAGTACTTC.

Many counts were recorded for this clonotype. The CDR3 protein is CASRRTIPDTQYF. CDR3 in DNA: TGTGCCAGCAGGAGGACTATCCCAGATACGCAGTATTTT. The V call is TRBV6-5, the J call TRBJ2-3; D may be TRBD2 (6 bases). This CDR3 has 13 amino acids. CDR1 is MNHEY and CDR2 is SVGAGI in the germline V gene. Trimming left V 6 bases short and J 4 bases short, with 11 bases between.

V gene TRBV2 combines with J gene TRBJ2-1, with 13 bases lining up with TRBD2. Per germline, CDR1 SNHLY and CDR2 FYNNEI. This CDR3 contains 18 residues. With V trimmed by 5 bases and J by 8 bases, 15 bases remained unmatched. Here the CDR3 reads CASSQPRTSGGASDEQFF. The CDR3 nucleotides read TGTGCCAGCAGTCAACCTCGGACTAGCGGGGGAGCATCCGATGAGCAGTTCTTC.

Here the CDR3 reads CASSPEAVEAFF. The CDR3 DNA reads as TGTGCCAGCAGCCCGGAGGCAGTGGAAGCTTTCTTT. The chain has TRBV7-9 and TRBJ1-1, with no clear D. The CDR3 loop spans 12 amino acids. Trimming shortened V by 5 bases and J by 8 bases, and 12 bases separated the two germline ends. Per the germline V gene, CDR1 is SEHNR and CDR2 is FQNEAQ (reference sequence).